This TCR beta chain appears in the sequencing data of a study of CD8+ T cells in alopecia areata. Study at large: Treated patients were given 5 to 10 mg oral tofacitinib twice daily. Percentage of affected scalp area was the basis on which treated patients' severity was scored. The protocol delivered tofacitinib for 6 to 18 months, then withdrew it for 6 months.

RNA extraction was followed by reverse transcription into cDNA, which acted as the sequencing template. The data were produced by immunoSEQ multiplex PCR, yet TCRdb's version contains in-frame clones alone and is incomplete. Of approximately 160,000 clones listed, around three fifths are singletons. Study-wide points: Persistence of many expanded lesional clones was seen in scalp and blood during tofacitinib.

The V end was cut by 2 bases, the J end by 4 bases, with 6 bases between. CDR1 is GTSNPN, CDR2 SVGIG, per germline (reference sequence). This CDR3 has 11 amino acids. As concerns this clone: Its target is unknown.

Treatment described: oral pan-JAK inhibitor, 5-10 mg twice daily. This receptor was taken from a human donor with alopecia areata. The V call is TRBV30, the J call TRBJ2-7; D not certain. The specimen was CD4+ T cells sorted from blood, collected at week 24, from a patient treated with tofacitinib. CDR3 in amino acids: CAWSSLYEQYF. The CDR3 nucleotides are TGTGCCTGGAGTTCCCTTTACGAGCAGTACTTC.